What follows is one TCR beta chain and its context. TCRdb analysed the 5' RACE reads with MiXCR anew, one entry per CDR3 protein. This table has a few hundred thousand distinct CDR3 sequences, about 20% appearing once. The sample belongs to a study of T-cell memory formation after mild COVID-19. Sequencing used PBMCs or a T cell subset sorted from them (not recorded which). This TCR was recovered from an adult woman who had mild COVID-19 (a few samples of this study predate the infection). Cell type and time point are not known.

CDR3 residues: CASSLTGEHEQYF. Here the CDR3 DNA reads TGTGCCAGCAGCCTGACAGGGGAACACGAGCAGTACTTC. The chain employs TRBV7-3 and TRBJ2-7; TRBD1 agrees at 8 bases. Losses at the gene ends were 5 bases for V and 5 bases for J; bases not matched to a gene: 5. This CDR3 has 13 residues. Germline values: CDR1 SGHTA, CDR2 FQGTGA.